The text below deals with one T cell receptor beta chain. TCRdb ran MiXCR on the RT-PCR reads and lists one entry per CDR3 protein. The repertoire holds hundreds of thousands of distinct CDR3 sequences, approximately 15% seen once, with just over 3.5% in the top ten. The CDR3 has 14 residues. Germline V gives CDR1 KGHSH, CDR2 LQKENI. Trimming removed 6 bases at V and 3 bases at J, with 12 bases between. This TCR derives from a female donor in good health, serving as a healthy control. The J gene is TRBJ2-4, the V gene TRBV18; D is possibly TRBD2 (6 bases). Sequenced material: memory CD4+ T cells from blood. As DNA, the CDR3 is TGTGCCAGCTCCGGGGCCGGGGGCAAAAACATTCAGTACTTC. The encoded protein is CASSGAGGKNIQYF.